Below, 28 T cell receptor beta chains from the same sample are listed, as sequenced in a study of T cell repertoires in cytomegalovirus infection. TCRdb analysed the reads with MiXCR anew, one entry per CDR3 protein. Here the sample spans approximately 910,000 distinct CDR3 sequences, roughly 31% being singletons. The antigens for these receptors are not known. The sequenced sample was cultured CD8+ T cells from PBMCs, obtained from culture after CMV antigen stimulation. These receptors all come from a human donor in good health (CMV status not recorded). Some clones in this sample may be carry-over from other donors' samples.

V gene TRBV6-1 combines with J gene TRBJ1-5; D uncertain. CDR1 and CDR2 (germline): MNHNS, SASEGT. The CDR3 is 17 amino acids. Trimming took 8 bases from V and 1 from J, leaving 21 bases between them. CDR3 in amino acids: CASVANSAYLSNQPQHF. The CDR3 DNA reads TGTGCCAGCGTAGCAAACTCGGCCTACCTGAGCAATCAGCCCCAGCATTTT.

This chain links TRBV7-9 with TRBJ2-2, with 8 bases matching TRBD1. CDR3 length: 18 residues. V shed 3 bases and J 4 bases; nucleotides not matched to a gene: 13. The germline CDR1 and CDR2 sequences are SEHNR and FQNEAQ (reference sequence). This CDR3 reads CASSFTDRGSRGTGELFF. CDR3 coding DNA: TGTGCCAGCAGCTTTACCGACAGGGGCTCGCGAGGCACCGGGGAGCTGTTTTTT.

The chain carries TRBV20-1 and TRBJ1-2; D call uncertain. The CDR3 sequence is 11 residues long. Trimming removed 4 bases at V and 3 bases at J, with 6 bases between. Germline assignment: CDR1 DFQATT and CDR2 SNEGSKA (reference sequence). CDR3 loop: CSAIADYGYTF. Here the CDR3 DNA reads TGCAGTGCTATCGCGGACTATGGCTACACCTTC.

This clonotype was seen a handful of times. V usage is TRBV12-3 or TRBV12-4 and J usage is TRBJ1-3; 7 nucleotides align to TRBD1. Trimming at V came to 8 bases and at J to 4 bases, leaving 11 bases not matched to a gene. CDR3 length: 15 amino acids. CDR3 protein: CASEGPGTEGNTIYF. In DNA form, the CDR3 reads TGTGCCAGCGAGGGCCCCGGGACAGAAGGAAACACCATATATTTT.

CDR3 bases: TGTGCCAGCCGGGGGCGCAAGTCTAATTCACCCCTCCACTTT. Translation: CASRGRKSNSPLHF. The chain uses TRBV28 and TRBJ1-6, with D maybe TRBD1 (6 bases). Trimming cost V 8 bases and J 6 bases, with 14 bases left between them. Per germline, CDR1 MDHEN and CDR2 SYDVKM. This CDR3 is 14 amino acids long.

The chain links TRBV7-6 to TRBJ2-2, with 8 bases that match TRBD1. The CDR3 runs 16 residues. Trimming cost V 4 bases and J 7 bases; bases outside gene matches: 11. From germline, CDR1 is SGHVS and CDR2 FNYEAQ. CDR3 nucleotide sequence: TGTGCCAGCAGCTCGTCCGACAGGGGAGGCATCGGGGAGCTGTTTTTT. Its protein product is CASSSSDRGGIGELFF.

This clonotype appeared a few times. The CDR3 sequence is CASSLDGRSAEAFF. In nucleotides, the CDR3 is TGTGCCAGCAGCTTAGACGGCAGGTCTGCTGAAGCTTTCTTT. The J gene is TRBJ1-1, the V gene TRBV7-9; D gene ambiguous. The CDR3 runs to 14 residues. Trimming took off 1 base at V and 6 bases at J, with 12 bases between the two ends. Germline CDR1 reads SEHNR; CDR2 reads FQNEAQ (reference sequence).

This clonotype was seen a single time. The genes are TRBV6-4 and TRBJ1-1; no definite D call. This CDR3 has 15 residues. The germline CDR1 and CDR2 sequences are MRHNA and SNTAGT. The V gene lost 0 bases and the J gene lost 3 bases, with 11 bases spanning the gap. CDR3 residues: CASSDSRNADTEAFF. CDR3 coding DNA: TGTGCCAGCAGTGACTCGAGAAATGCGGACACTGAAGCTTTCTTT.

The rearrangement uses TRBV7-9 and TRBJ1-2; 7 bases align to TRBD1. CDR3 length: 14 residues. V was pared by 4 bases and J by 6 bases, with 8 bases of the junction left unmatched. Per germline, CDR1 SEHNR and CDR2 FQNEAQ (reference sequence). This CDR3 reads CASSSLVGGDGYTF. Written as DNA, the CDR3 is TGTGCCAGCAGCTCCTTGGTAGGGGGCGATGGCTACACCTTC.

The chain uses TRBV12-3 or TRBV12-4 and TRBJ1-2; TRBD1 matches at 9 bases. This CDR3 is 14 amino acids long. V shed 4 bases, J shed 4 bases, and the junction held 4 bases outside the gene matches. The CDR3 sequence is CASSSTGGLYGYTF. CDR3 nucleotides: TGTGCCAGCAGTTCGACAGGGGGGCTCTATGGCTACACCTTC.

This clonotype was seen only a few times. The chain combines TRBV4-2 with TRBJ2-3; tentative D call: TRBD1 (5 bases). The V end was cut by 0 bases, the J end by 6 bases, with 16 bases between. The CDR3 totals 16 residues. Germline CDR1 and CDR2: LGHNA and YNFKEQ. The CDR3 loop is CASSQDRWGLGDTQYF. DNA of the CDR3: TGTGCCAGCAGCCAAGATCGTTGGGGCCTAGGGGATACGCAGTATTTT.

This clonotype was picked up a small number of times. The CDR3, as DNA: TGCGCCAGCAGCCAAGAGGGACGGAGTGAGCAGTTCTTC. Its translation: CASSQEGRSEQFF. This chain connects TRBV4-1 to TRBJ2-1; D could derive from TRBD1 or TRBD2 (5 bases each). The CDR3 has 13 residues. Germline V gives CDR1 MGHRA, CDR2 YSYEKL. Trimming took off 0 bases at V and 9 bases at J, with 9 bases between the two ends.

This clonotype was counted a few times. CDR3: CASSAEGHQNTEAFF. The DNA of the CDR3 is TGTGCCAGCAGCGCGGAAGGACACCAGAACACTGAAGCTTTCTTT. The chain recombines TRBV7-3 with TRBJ1-1; maybe TRBD1 (5 bases). Germline lookup yields CDR1 SGHTA and CDR2 FQGTGA. CDR3 length equals 15 residues. Deletions cut 5 bases from V and 1 base from J, with 14 bases between. Full variable domain (missing parts from reference TRBV7-3 and TRBJ1-1): GAGVSQTPSNKVTEKGKYVELRCDPISGHTALYWYRQSLGQGPEFLIYFQGTGAADDSGLPNDRFFAVRPEGSVSTLKIQRTERGDSAVYLCASSAEGHQNTEAFFGQGTRLTVV.

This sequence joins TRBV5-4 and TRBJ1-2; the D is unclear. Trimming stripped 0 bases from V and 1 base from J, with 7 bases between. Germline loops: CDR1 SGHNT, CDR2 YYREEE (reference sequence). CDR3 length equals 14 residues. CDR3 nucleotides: TGTGCCAGCAGCTTGGACCAGTTTAACTATGGCTACACCTTC. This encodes CASSLDQFNYGYTF. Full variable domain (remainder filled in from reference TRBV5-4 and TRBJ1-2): ETGVTQSPTHLIKTRGQQVTLRCSSQSGHNTVSWYQQALGQGPQFIFQYYREEENGRGNFPPRFSGLQFPNYSSELNVNALELDDSALYLCASSLDQFNYGYTFGSGTRLTVV.

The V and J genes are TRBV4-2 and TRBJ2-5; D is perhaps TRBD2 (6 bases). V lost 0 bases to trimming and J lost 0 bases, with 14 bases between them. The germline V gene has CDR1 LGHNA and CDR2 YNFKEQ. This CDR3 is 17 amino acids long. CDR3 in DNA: TGTGCCAGCAGCCAAGATCTTGCGGGGCTGTACCAAGAGACCCAGTACTTC. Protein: CASSQDLAGLYQETQYF.

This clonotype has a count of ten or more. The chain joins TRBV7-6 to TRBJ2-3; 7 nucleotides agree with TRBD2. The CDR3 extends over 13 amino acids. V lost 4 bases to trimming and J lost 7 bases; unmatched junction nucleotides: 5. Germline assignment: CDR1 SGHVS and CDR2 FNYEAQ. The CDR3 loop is CASSSGLENTQYF. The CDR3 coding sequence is TGTGCCAGCAGCTCTGGACTAGAGAATACGCAGTATTTT.

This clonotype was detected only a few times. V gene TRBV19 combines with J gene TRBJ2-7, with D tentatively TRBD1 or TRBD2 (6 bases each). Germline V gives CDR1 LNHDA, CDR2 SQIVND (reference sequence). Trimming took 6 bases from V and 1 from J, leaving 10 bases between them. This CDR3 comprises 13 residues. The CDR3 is CASSGGISYEQYF. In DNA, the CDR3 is TGTGCCAGTAGCGGGGGCATTTCCTACGAGCAGTACTTC.

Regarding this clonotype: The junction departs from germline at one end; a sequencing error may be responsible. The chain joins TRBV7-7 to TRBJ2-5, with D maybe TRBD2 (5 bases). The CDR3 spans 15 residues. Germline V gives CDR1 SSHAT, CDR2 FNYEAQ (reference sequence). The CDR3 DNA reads TGTGCTAGCAGCTTAGCCCCGGGGTGGCAGGAGACCCAGTACTTC. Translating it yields CASSLAPGWQETQYF.

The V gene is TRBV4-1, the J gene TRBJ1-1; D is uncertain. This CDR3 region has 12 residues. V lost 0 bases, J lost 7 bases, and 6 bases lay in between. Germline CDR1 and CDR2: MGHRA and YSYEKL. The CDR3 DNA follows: TGCGCCAGCAGCCAAGAGATGGGTGAAGCTTTCTTT. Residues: CASSQEMGEAFF.

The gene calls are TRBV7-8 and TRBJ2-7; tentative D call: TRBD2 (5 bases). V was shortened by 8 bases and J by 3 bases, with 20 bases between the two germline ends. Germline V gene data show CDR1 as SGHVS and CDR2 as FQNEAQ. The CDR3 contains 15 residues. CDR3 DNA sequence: TGTGCCAGCGGGCCTGCGGGCCGCCCGTACTACGAGCAGTACTTC. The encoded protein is CASGPAGRPYYEQYF.

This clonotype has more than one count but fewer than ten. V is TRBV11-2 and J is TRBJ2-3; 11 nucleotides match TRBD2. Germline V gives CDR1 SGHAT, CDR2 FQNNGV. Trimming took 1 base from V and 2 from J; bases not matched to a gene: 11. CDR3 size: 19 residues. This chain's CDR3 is CASSLGDRGLAVSTDTQYF. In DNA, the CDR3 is TGTGCCAGCAGCTTAGGGGACCGGGGACTAGCGGTCTCCACAGATACGCAGTATTTT.

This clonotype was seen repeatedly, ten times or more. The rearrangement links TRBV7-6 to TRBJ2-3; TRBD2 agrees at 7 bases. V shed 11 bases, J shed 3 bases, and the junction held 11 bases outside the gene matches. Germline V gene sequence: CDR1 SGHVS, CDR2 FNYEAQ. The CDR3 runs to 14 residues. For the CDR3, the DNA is TGTGCCGGAAGTAGCGGGTTAGGTACAGATACGCAGTATTTT. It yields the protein CAGSSGLGTDTQYF.

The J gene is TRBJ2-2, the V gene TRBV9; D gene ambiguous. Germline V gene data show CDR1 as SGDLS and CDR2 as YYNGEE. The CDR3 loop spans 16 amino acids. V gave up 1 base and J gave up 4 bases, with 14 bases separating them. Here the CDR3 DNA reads TGTGCCAGCAGCGTAAGTTGGGCTCCGGGCACCGGGGAGCTGTTTTTT. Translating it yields CASSVSWAPGTGELFF.

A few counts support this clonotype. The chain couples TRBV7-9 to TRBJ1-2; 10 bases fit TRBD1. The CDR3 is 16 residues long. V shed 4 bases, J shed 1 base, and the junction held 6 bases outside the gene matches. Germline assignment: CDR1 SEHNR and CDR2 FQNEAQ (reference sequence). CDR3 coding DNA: TGTGCCAGCAGCTACTTAGACAGGGGGCTTAACTATGGCTACACCTTC. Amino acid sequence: CASSYLDRGLNYGYTF. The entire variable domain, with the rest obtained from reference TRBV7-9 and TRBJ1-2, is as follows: DTGVSQNPRHKITKRGQNVTFRCDPISEHNRLYWYRQTLGQGPEFLTYFQNEAQLEKSRLLSDRFSAERPKGSFSTLEIQRTEQGDSAMYLCASSYLDRGLNYGYTFGSGTRLTVV.

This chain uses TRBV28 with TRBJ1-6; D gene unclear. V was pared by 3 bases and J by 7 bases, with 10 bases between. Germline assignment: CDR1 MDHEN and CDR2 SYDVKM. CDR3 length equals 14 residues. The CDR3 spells CASSFKGWNSPLHF. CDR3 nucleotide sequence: TGTGCCAGCAGTTTTAAGGGATGGAATTCACCCCTCCACTTT.

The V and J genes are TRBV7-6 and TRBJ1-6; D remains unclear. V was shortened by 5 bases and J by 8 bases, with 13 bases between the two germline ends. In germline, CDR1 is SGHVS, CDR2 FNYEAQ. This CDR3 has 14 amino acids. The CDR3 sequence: CASSPWTDDSPLHF. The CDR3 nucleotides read TGTGCCAGCAGCCCGTGGACTGACGATTCACCCCTCCACTTT.

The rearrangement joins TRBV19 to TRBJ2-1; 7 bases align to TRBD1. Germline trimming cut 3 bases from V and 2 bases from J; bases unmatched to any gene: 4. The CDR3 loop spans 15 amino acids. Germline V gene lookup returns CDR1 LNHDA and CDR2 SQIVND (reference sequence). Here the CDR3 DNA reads TGTGCCAGTAGTATTATGGGACAGACCTACAATGAGCAGTTCTTC. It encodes CASSIMGQTYNEQFF. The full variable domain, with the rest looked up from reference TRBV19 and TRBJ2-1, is DGGITQSPKYLFRKEGQNVTLSCEQNLNHDAMYWYRQDPGQGLRLIYYSQIVNDFQKGDIAEGYSVSREKKESFPLTVTSAQKNPTAFYLCASSIMGQTYNEQFFGPGTRLTVL.

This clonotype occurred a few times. CDR3: CASSTGEGPNYGYTF. CDR3 nucleotide sequence: TGTGCCAGCAGTACAGGGGAGGGACCAAACTATGGCTACACCTTC. The chain carries TRBV12-3 or TRBV12-4 and TRBJ1-2; 7 bases map to TRBD1. With 5 bases clipped from V and 2 bases from J, the junction kept 8 bases outside the gene matches. This CDR3 region has 15 residues.